What follows is one T cell receptor beta chain and its context. This clonotype was counted many times. The specificity of this receptor is unknown. There are no base qualities to consult, and no much larger clone falls within one base. Relative to germline, V is 3 bases shorter and J is 4 bases shorter, with 13 bases between their ends. Based on the germline V gene, the CDR1 and CDR2 sequences are MNHNS and SASEGT. The CDR3 starts with the cysteine, ends with the valine, and has 14 residues. This entry keeps only the CDR3 DNA: 42 bases, framed from base 1. The treatment or condition label, read with the paper, signifies: in vitro stimulation with specific CMV peptide epitopes to enrich CMV-specific T cells. TCRdb names Illumina HiSeq 1500 as the instrument used. Starting from the raw public reads, TCRdb applied fastp trimming at Q25, assembled clones with MiXCR and retained in-frame beta chains. Rows merge per CDR3 protein into single entries with the most common DNA and genes. The sample yields about 770,000 distinct CDR3 sequences; under 35% were counted once. The top ten hold less than 15% of the sample.

This entry is derived from a study of T cell repertoires in cytomegalovirus infection (dated by TCRdb to about 2019). About the investigation overall: Recently identified HLA-C-restricted CMV epitopes, whose presentation resists viral immunomodulation, were targeted by peptide stimulations together with well-studied HLA-B-restricted epitopes. Because public TCR beta signatures pointed to carriage of CMV infection together with the matching HLA type, the HLA type of each donor mattered for the analysis.

Overall results and qualifications from the work: In the ex vivo response, HLA-C-restricted CMV-specific TCR beta clonotypes were dominant, and in two of eight donors the single most frequent clonotype came from this HLA-C-restricted group. In both this cohort and an independent roughly 400-donor cohort, the cumulative frequency of public TCR beta family members distinguished carriers of CMV infection plus the relevant HLA type.

The input for sequencing was cultured CD8+ T cells from PBMCs, taken from culture after CMV antigen stimulation. The chain uses TRBV6-1 and TRBJ2-7; the D region possibly corresponds to TRBD2 (5 bases align). The clonotype comes from a human donor in good health (CMV status not recorded). Some clones in this sample may be carry-over from other donors' samples. The CDR3: CASSERLLPYEQYV. The DNA reads TGTGCCAGCAGTGAGAGACTACTACCGTACGAGCAGTACGTC.